This T cell receptor beta chain was sequenced during a study of blood T cells in healthy people across ages. Study findings and constraints: Fewer expanded clones and more diversity marked long-lived versus aged donors.

Extracted total RNA amounted to at least 5.5 micrograms for each sample. As for this clonotype: What it binds is unknown.

Primed by a sample-barcoded 5' primer and a J-beta primer mix, a second PCR proceeded for 7 to 11 cycles. TCRdb independently ran MiXCR on the 5' RACE reads; one entry per CDR3 protein. The sample yields roughly 1.6 million distinct CDR3 sequences, about 35% seen once. The germline gives CDR1 WSHSY, CDR2 SAAADI. This CDR3 region has 14 residues. Trimming cost V 7 bases and J 1 base, with 14 bases left between them. The clonotype comes from a woman in her thirties in good health. The chain uses TRBV10-2 and TRBJ2-7, with D unresolved. Sequenced: blood. CDR3 nucleotide sequence: TGCGCCAGCAACCCGACCATGGGATCCTACGAGCAGTACTTC. It is translated as CASNPTMGSYEQYF.